This T cell receptor (beta chain) was obtained from a study of regulatory T cells in long-lasting Graves disease. Study-level background: Persistent Graves' disease denoted over 5 years of antithyroid drugs plus positive TSH receptor antibodies. Notes on the study in general: Whereas new patients shared 870 or so public clonotypes, persistent patients shared more, at approximately 2,500.

According to the study, TCR beta libraries were built with iRepertoire HTBI primers and CDR3-region Arm-PCR. TCRdb analysed the multiplex PCR reads with MiXCR anew, one entry per CDR3 protein. The repertoire holds about 420,000 distinct CDR3 sequences, with around 22% as singletons. About this clonotype: The antigen is undetermined.

Time point indicated: persistent/refractory GD, antithyroid drugs over 5 years with positive TRAb. Preparation of the TCR library used RNA extracted from PBMCs. In this cohort, patients came from an endocrinology department located in Xi'an, China. This receptor was obtained from a female donor with Graves disease. Sequenced material: peripheral blood mononuclear cells (PBMCs), taken when the disease was refractory, from a patient treated with antithyroid drugs.

In nucleotides, the CDR3 is TGTGCCAGCAGTTACCTAACAGGGTACTATGGCTACACCTTC. This sequence encodes CASSYLTGYYGYTF. The genes are TRBV6-5 and TRBJ1-2, with a possible D match to TRBD1 (6 bases). The length of the CDR3 is 14 residues. The V end was cut by 2 bases, the J end by 3 bases, with 10 bases between. Germline V lookup: CDR1 MNHEY, CDR2 SVGAGI.